Listed below are T cell receptor beta chains from one sample, sequenced in a study of blood T cell repertoires in COVID-19. Clones were read by immunoSEQ multiplex PCR, and TCRdb kept only the in-frame ones, dropping some. The data contain about 270,000 clones, 88% of them singletons. The source material was PBMCs or T cells enriched from blood (not recorded which). The receptors here all came from a woman in her 40s with acute COVID-19. Each CDR3 is given with its conserved first and last residue. D genes are given only for firm matches. Size values are once, few and many counts, or a class for expanded clones, and some rows have none.

DNA,CDR3,size,J,V,length,D
TGTGCCAGCAGTACAAACAGGGACCAGTACTTC,CASSTNRDQYF,NA,TRBJ2-5,TRBV28,11,NA
TGTGCCAGTCACCCCTACCCCGATGCGACCGGGGAGCTGTTTTTT,CASHPYPDATGELFF,once,TRBJ2-2,TRBV27,15,NA
TGTGCCACCAGTGGCCGACCCCAGGGTTTGGGAGATACGCAGTATTTT,CATSGRPQGLGDTQYF,NA,TRBJ2-3,TRBV24-1,16,NA
TGCGCCAGCAGCCGCTCGGCCGGACAGAATCAGCCCCAGCATTTT,CASSRSAGQNQPQHF,NA,TRBJ1-5,TRBV4-1,15,NA
TGCAGCGTTGACGCATCCCCGGGAAGTTACTCCTACAATGAGCAGTTCTTC,CSVDASPGSYSYNEQFF,NA,TRBJ2-1,TRBV29-1,17,NA
TGCAGCGTTACCACACCGCGGAGCTATGGCTACACCTTC,CSVTTPRSYGYTF,once,TRBJ1-2,TRBV29-1,13,NA
TGTGCCAGCAGCAAGAACACAGGGGGTCGGCAGCCCCAGCATTTT,CASSKNTGGRQPQHF,NA,TRBJ1-5,TRBV21-1,15,NA
TGTGCCAGCAGTTGGACAGGGGGCAATCAGCCCCAGCATTTT,CASSWTGGNQPQHF,NA,TRBJ1-5,TRBV27,14,TRBD1
TGCAGCGTTGAGAGACGGGAGAACACTGAAGCTTTCTTT,CSVERRENTEAFF,NA,TRBJ1-1,TRBV29-1,13,NA
TGCGCCAGCAGCTTGTATGGGGGGAGCACAGATACGCAGTATTTT,CASSLYGGSTDTQYF,NA,TRBJ2-3,TRBV5-1,15,NA
TGTGCCAGCAGTATCCTAGACAGTCGCTATAGCAATCAGCCCCAGCATTTT,CASSILDSRYSNQPQHF,NA,TRBJ1-5,TRBV28,17,NA
TGTGCCTGGAGTGGGGGGACACCCTACGAGCAGTACTTC,CAWSGGTPYEQYF,NA,TRBJ2-7,TRBV30,13,NA
TGTGCTAGTGGGCAAGGCACAGCTAAGGCTTTCTTT,CASGQGTAKAFF,NA,TRBJ1-1,TRBV12-5,12,NA
TGTGCCAGCAGCTCGAGGGCCCTCGGGGAAAAACTGTTTTTT,CASSSRALGEKLFF,NA,TRBJ1-4,TRBV7-9,14,NA
TGTGCCAGCAGCTTAGGACTAGCGCGTCGTAATGAGCAGTTCTTC,CASSLGLARRNEQFF,NA,TRBJ2-1,TRBV7-3,15,TRBD2
TGTGCCAGCAGCGGGACTAGCGGAGAAACAGATACGCAGTATTTT,CASSGTSGETDTQYF,NA,TRBJ2-3,TRBV2,15,TRBD2
TGCGCCAGCACCTTAAACCTAGCGGAGCGCACAGATACGCAGTATTTT,CASTLNLAERTDTQYF,NA,TRBJ2-3,TRBV5-1,16,TRBD2
TGCAGTGCTACGGTCTCTTATGGCTACACCTTC,CSATVSYGYTF,NA,TRBJ1-2,TRBV20-1,11,NA
TGTGCCAGCAGTGCGGACCGGGACAGGGGGCTCACTGAAGCTTTCTTT,CASSADRDRGLTEAFF,few,TRBJ1-1,TRBV2,16,TRBD1
TGTGCCAGCAGCTTTTTAGGGGCTGGAAACACCATATATTTT,CASSFLGAGNTIYF,NA,TRBJ1-3,TRBV5-4,14,NA
TGTGCCAGAAGCTTTCTTTCTAGCGGGAGTCACTACAATGAGCAGTTCTTC,CARSFLSSGSHYNEQFF,NA,TRBJ2-1,TRBV7-5,17,NA
TGTGCCAGCAGCGTAAAAAGCGGACCGGACACTGAAGCTTTCTTT,CASSVKSGPDTEAFF,NA,TRBJ1-1,TRBV9,15,NA
TGTGCCAGTAGCGACAGGGGGGCACCCGGGGAGCTGTTTTTT,CASSDRGAPGELFF,NA,TRBJ2-2,TRBV19,14,TRBD1
TGCGCCAGCAGCAACTTGAGGACCGGGGAGCTGTTTTTT,CASSNLRTGELFF,NA,TRBJ2-2,TRBV5-1,13,NA
TGTGCCAGCAGTGGGTGGGACAGCCGAAACTATGGCTACACCTTC,CASSGWDSRNYGYTF,NA,TRBJ1-2,TRBV28,15,TRBD1
TGTGCCAGCAGCTTAGAGGTCGGGGGATATGGCTACACCTTC,CASSLEVGGYGYTF,NA,TRBJ1-2,TRBV7-9,14,NA
TGCGCCAGCAGCCAAGATAGGGACAGCTACGAGCAGTACTTC,CASSQDRDSYEQYF,NA,TRBJ2-7,TRBV4-1,14,TRBD1